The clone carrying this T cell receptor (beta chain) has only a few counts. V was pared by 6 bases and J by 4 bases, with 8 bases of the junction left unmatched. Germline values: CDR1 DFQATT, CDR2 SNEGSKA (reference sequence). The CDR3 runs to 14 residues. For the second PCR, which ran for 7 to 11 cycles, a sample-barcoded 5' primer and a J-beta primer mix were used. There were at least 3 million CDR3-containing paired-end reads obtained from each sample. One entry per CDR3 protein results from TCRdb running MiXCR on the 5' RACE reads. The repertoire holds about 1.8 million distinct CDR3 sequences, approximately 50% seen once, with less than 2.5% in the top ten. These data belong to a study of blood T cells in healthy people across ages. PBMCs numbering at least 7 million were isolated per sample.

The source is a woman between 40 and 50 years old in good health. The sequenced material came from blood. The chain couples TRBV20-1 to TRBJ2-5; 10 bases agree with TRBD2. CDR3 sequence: CSATPSGGRETQYF. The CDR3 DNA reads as TGCAGTGCCACACCTAGCGGGGGTAGAGAGACCCAGTACTTC.